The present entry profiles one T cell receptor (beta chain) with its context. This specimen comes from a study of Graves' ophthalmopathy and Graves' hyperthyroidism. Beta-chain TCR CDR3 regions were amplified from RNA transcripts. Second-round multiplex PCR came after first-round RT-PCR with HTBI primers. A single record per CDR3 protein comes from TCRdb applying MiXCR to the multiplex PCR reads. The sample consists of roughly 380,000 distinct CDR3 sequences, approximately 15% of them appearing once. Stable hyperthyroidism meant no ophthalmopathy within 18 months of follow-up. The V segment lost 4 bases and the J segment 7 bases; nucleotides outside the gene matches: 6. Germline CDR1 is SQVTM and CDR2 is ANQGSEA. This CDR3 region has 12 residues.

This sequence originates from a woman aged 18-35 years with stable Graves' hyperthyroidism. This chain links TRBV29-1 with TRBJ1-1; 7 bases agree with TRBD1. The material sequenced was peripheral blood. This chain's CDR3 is CSVATGRGEAFF. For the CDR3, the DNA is TGCAGCGTTGCGACAGGGAGGGGTGAAGCTTTCTTT.